This T cell receptor beta chain was captured by sequencing in a study of regulatory T cells in long-lasting Graves disease. About the research overall: Over 5 years of antithyroid drugs plus positive TSH receptor antibodies defined persistent Graves' disease.

Relying on iRepertoire HTBI primers and Arm-PCR of CDR3 regions, the team built TCR beta libraries. TCRdb analysed the multiplex PCR reads with MiXCR anew, one entry per CDR3 protein. The sample lists fewer than 550,000 distinct CDR3 sequences; 20% to 25% were seen once. Time point in this sample: persistent/refractory GD, antithyroid drugs over 5 years with positive TRAb. TCR sequences were obtained from RNA taken from PBMCs. The CDR3 spans 16 residues. Germline V CDR1 and CDR2: MNHEY, SMNVEV (reference sequence). V was pared by 0 bases and J by 4 bases, with 4 bases of the junction left unmatched. Broader study findings: Favored usage of TRBV28, TRBJ1-2 and TRBJ2-5 was recorded in persistent disease.

This clonotype was counted a few times. What it recognizes is unknown. The J gene is TRBJ2-1, the V gene TRBV27; 9 nucleotides agree with TRBD2. The TCR comes from a female donor with Graves disease. The sequences come from peripheral blood mononuclear cells (PBMCs), collected when the disease was refractory, from a patient treated with antithyroid drugs. The CDR3 is CASSLSGSGRYNEQFF. In nucleotides, the CDR3 is TGTGCCAGCAGTTTATCAGGTAGCGGGAGATACAATGAGCAGTTCTTC.